The 20 T cell receptor beta chains below come from one sample, sequenced in a study of cytomegalovirus exposure and HLA in healthy donors. Vbeta (60) and Jbeta (13) primers were used in the PCR. Here immunoSEQ multiplex PCR was the method, and the copy in TCRdb shows in-frame clones only, minus some. The sample consists of some 120,000 clones, 85% of them appearing once. Material: PBMCs. These receptor sequences come from a woman in her 30s in good health and CMV-seropositive.

The chain combines TRBV4-2 with TRBJ1-1, with TRBD1 as a possible D gene (5 bases). Germline loops: CDR1 LGHNA, CDR2 YNFKEQ. V was pared by 9 bases and J by 0 bases, with 17 bases between. This CDR3 region has 15 residues. The CDR3 loop is CASTRGRGLNTEAFF. The CDR3 bases are TGTGCCAGTACTCGGGGGAGGGGCCTGAACACTGAAGCTTTCTTT.

This chain uses TRBV27 with TRBJ2-1; 10 nucleotides match TRBD2. V lost 1 base to trimming and J lost 7 bases; unmatched junction nucleotides: 7. Germline V gene lookup returns CDR1 MNHEY and CDR2 SMNVEV (reference sequence). The CDR3 runs 16 residues. DNA for the CDR3: TGTGCCAGCAGTTTATACCCTAGCGGGGGTGGAAATGAGCAGTTCTTC. This encodes CASSLYPSGGGNEQFF.

This chain uses TRBV4-1 with TRBJ2-2, with 8 bases that match TRBD1. This CDR3 region has 14 residues. The germline CDR1 and CDR2 sequences are MGHRA and YSYEKL. Losses at the gene ends were 7 bases for V and 3 bases for J; bases not matched to a gene: 4. CDR3 in DNA: TGCGCCAGCAAATGGGGACAGGACACCGGGGAGCTGTTTTTT. Translating it yields CASKWGQDTGELFF.

DNA of the CDR3: TGTGCCTGGAGTGTACTGGTGCGTGATTCACCCCTCCACTTT. Translation: CAWSVLVRDSPLHF. V is TRBV30 and J is TRBJ1-6; D gene uncertain. Germline assignment: CDR1 GTSNPN and CDR2 SVGIG (reference sequence). The CDR3 is made up of 14 amino acids. V was pared by 0 bases and J by 8 bases, with 11 bases between.

This chain connects TRBV28 to TRBJ2-3, with D uncertain. This CDR3 has 19 amino acids. In germline, CDR1 is MDHEN, CDR2 SYDVKM. Deletions cut 7 bases from V and 0 bases from J, with 26 bases between. CDR3 bases: TGTGCCAGCATACCTCGACCAGGCCCGCTTACTCTGAGCACAGATACGCAGTATTTT. Amino acid sequence: CASIPRPGPLTLSTDTQYF.

V and J are TRBV19 and TRBJ2-7; the D gene is possibly TRBD1 (5 bases). The CDR3 runs to 16 residues. Germline V CDR1 and CDR2: LNHDA, SQIVND (reference sequence). With 3 bases removed from V and 0 bases from J, the gap between germline ends came to 15 bases. DNA for the CDR3: TGTGCCAGTAGTATCGTGGTGGGCAGGGACTCCTACGAGCAGTACTTC. Its translation: CASSIVVGRDSYEQYF.

This chain joins TRBV5-1 and TRBJ1-4; the match to TRBD1 covers 7 bases. The CDR3 consists of 15 residues. The J segment lost 8 bases and the V segment lost 3 bases, leaving 10 bases of the junction unmatched. Germline CDR1 reads SGHRS; CDR2 reads YFSETQ. CDR3 in amino acids: CASSSMTGSEEKLFF. CDR3 DNA sequence: TGCGCCAGCAGCTCGATGACAGGGTCGGAAGAAAAACTGTTTTTT.

V gene TRBV19 combines with J gene TRBJ1-6; D gene ambiguous. V lost 7 bases to trimming and J lost 10 bases, with 20 bases between them. The CDR3 spans 15 residues. CDR1 and CDR2 (germline): LNHDA, SQIVND (reference sequence). CDR3 sequence: CASTPTVTRGSPLHF. In DNA, the CDR3 is TGTGCCAGTACCCCGACCGTTACACGAGGCTCACCCCTCCACTTT.

The J gene is TRBJ1-5, the V gene TRBV27; no clear D gene. Germline V gene lookup returns CDR1 MNHEY and CDR2 SMNVEV (reference sequence). V lost 6 bases and J 4 bases, leaving 16 bases between the germline ends. The CDR3 runs to 15 residues. The CDR3 region has the DNA TGTGCCAGCAGCCCCTTCTATGGTTGGAATCAGCCCCAGCATTTT. This gives the protein CASSPFYGWNQPQHF.

V is TRBV4-2 and J is TRBJ2-7; 9 bases fit TRBD2. V lost 4 bases to trimming and J lost 5 bases; unmatched junction nucleotides: 15. Per germline, CDR1 LGHNA and CDR2 YNFKEQ. This CDR3 has 17 residues. The CDR3 nucleotides read TGTGCCAGCAGCCGAGAGGGGTCGAGCGGGGGGCGGAACGAGCAGTACTTC. Amino acids: CASSREGSSGGRNEQYF.

Regarding this clone: This CDR3 is also generated by other DNA sequences in the sample. The chain uses TRBV28 and TRBJ2-5; the D gene is possibly TRBD2 (5 bases). The V gene lost 6 bases and the J gene lost 5 bases, with 16 bases spanning the gap. The CDR3 sequence is 14 residues long. CDR1 MDHEN and CDR2 SYDVKM come from the germline V gene. In DNA form, the CDR3 reads TGTGCCAGCAGCCTCATAGGCAGAGGGGAGACCCAGTACTTC. It specifies CASSLIGRGETQYF.

This clone was observed a handful of times. The chain is built from TRBV5-1 and TRBJ2-1; TRBD1 matches at 12 bases. The germline V gene encodes CDR1 SGHRS and CDR2 YFSETQ. Trimming cost V 0 bases and J 12 bases; bases outside gene matches: 4. The CDR3 has 14 residues. CDR3 coding DNA: TGCGCCAGCAGCTTGGCCCCGGGACAGGGGGCGCAGTTCTTC. Translating it yields CASSLAPGQGAQFF.

The chain is built from TRBV30 and TRBJ1-2, with D possibly TRBD1 on 5 matching bases. Trimming pared 1 base from V and 6 bases from J, leaving 12 bases between. The CDR3 consists of 13 residues. Germline V gene sequence: CDR1 GTSNPN, CDR2 SVGIG (reference sequence). DNA of the CDR3: TGTGCCTGGAGTGGGAATGGACACGATGGCTACACCTTC. Translating gives CAWSGNGHDGYTF.

V gene TRBV6-5 combines with J gene TRBJ1-2; D is possibly TRBD1 (5 bases). Deletions cut 1 base from V and 3 bases from J, with 15 bases between. The CDR3 extends over 16 amino acids. Germline V gene sequence: CDR1 MNHEY, CDR2 SVGAGI. CDR3 in amino acids: CASSYYQARADYGYTF. DNA for the CDR3: TGTGCCAGCAGTTACTATCAGGCCAGGGCGGACTATGGCTACACCTTC.

The rearrangement joins TRBV2 to TRBJ1-2, with D tentatively TRBD1 (5 bases). V shed 6 bases and J shed 5 bases, with 16 bases lying between them. This CDR3 is 14 amino acids long. CDR1 and CDR2 (germline): SNHLY, FYNNEI. The CDR3: CASSARGEEYGYTF. The CDR3 DNA sequence: TGTGCCAGCAGCGCCCGGGGGGAGGAATATGGCTACACCTTC.

The chain has TRBV4-1 and TRBJ2-2; D might be TRBD2 (5 bases). Looked up from germline, CDR1 is MGHRA and CDR2 is YSYEKL. V shed 0 bases and J shed 7 bases, with 12 bases lying between them. This CDR3 spans 15 amino acids. For the CDR3, the DNA is TGCGCCAGCAGCCAAGAGTCCGGGATAGGCGGGGAGCTGTTTTTT. Residues: CASSQESGIGGELFF.

In its sample, this clone was seen a few times. The chain has TRBV30 and TRBJ1-1; tentatively, D is TRBD1 (5 bases). The germline CDR1 and CDR2 sequences are GTSNPN and SVGIG (reference sequence). V was cut by 3 bases and J by 8 bases, with 16 bases left in between. The CDR3 covers 13 residues. Written as DNA, the CDR3 is TGTGCCTGGAGCTGGCAGGGTTTGAAAGAAGCTTTCTTT. It encodes CAWSWQGLKEAFF.

V and J are TRBV30 and TRBJ1-1; TRBD1 matches 7 bases. Germline assignment: CDR1 GTSNPN and CDR2 SVGIG (reference sequence). Trimming cost V 4 bases and J 5 bases; bases outside gene matches: 4. CDR3 length: 12 residues. CDR3 region: CAWTRGQTEAFF. The DNA of the CDR3 is TGTGCCTGGACAAGGGGGCAAACTGAAGCTTTCTTT.

The chain recombines TRBV5-1 with TRBJ1-2; 10 nucleotides line up with TRBD1. After removal of 5 bases from V and 3 bases from J, the junction contained 10 bases not matched to a gene. From germline, CDR1 is SGHRS and CDR2 YFSETQ. The CDR3 is 16 amino acids. CDR3 nucleotides: TGCGCCAGCAGATCCGACAGGGGGCATCGAGACTATGGCTACACCTTC. Its translation: CASRSDRGHRDYGYTF.

The chain uses TRBV19 and TRBJ2-3, with D unresolved. The CDR3 runs to 14 residues. Germline V CDR1 and CDR2: LNHDA, SQIVND (reference sequence). Trimming left V 3 bases short and J 0 bases short, with 7 bases between. CDR3 sequence (DNA): TGTGCCAGTAGTATCCGGTCCAGCACAGATACGCAGTATTTT. Translated, it gives CASSIRSSTDTQYF.